A single sample is the source of the 24 T cell receptor beta chains below, sequenced in a study of OX40 agonist ivuxolimab in advanced cancers. Sequencing was performed with immunoSEQ multiplex PCR; in TCRdb, only in-frame clones are kept and a portion is missing. The table records about 58,000 clones, 86% of them present only once. Source: CD4+ or CD8+ T cells sorted from blood, taken in a trial of the OX40 agonist ivuxolimab. The receptors originated from an adult with an advanced solid tumor such as melanoma, head and neck, liver or kidney cancer.

The V call is TRBV19, the J call TRBJ2-5, with 8 bases identical to TRBD1. The germline gives CDR1 LNHDA, CDR2 SQIVND (reference sequence). The J segment lost 5 bases and the V segment lost 7 bases, leaving 9 bases of the junction unmatched. This CDR3 has 14 residues. This CDR3 reads CASTPRGQIETQYF. In nucleotides, the CDR3 is TGTGCCAGTACGCCCAGGGGGCAAATTGAGACCCAGTACTTC.

The rearrangement links TRBV5-1 to TRBJ1-1; D might be TRBD1 (5 bases). The CDR3 runs 15 residues. Germline V gives CDR1 SGHRS, CDR2 YFSETQ. V lost 0 bases and J 1 base, leaving 10 bases between the germline ends. This chain's CDR3 is CASSLVSGGNTEAFF. For the CDR3, the DNA is TGCGCCAGCAGCTTGGTGTCGGGGGGGAACACTGAAGCTTTCTTT. Based on the CDR3 plus reference TRBV5-1 and TRBJ1-1, the full variable domain is KAGVTQTPRYLIKTRGQQVTLSCSPISGHRSVSWYQQTPGQGLQFLFEYFSETQRNKGNFPGRFSGRQFSNSRSEMNVSTLELGDSALYLCASSLVSGGNTEAFFGQGTRLTVV.

This clone was recorded many times. The rearrangement uses TRBV18 and TRBJ2-5; 9 bases agree with TRBD2. CDR1 and CDR2 (germline): KGHSH, LQKENI. The CDR3 contains 15 residues. J was trimmed by 5 bases and V by 5 bases; bases with no gene match: 9. The CDR3 DNA sequence: TGTGCCAGCTCAACGACTAGCGGTGCGACGGAGACCCAGTACTTC. This translates into CASSTTSGATETQYF.

This chain uses TRBV18 with TRBJ1-1, with 8 bases aligning to TRBD1. The ends lost 5 bases at V and 3 bases at J; junction bases unmatched: 5. CDR1 and CDR2 from the germline V gene are KGHSH and LQKENI. The CDR3 sequence is 14 residues long. In DNA form, the CDR3 reads TGTGCCAGCTCAGAAGTACAGGGGGACACTGAAGCTTTCTTT. Amino acids: CASSEVQGDTEAFF.

Details on this clone: Within the sample, other DNA sequences also encode this same CDR3. The chain employs TRBV18 and TRBJ1-1; D uncertain. This CDR3 spans 13 amino acids. Trimming took off 3 bases at V and 2 bases at J, with 7 bases between the two ends. Germline V gene data show CDR1 as KGHSH and CDR2 as LQKENI. CDR3 amino acids: CASSPGLNTEAFF. The CDR3 coding sequence is TGTGCCAGCTCACCCGGTCTCAACACTGAAGCTTTCTTT.

V gene TRBV5-1 combines with J gene TRBJ2-7; 11 bases are a match to TRBD1. Germline V lookup: CDR1 SGHRS, CDR2 YFSETQ. After removal of 4 bases from V and 7 bases from J, the junction contained 7 bases not matched to a gene. There are 14 residues in the CDR3. The CDR3 here is CASSLDRGRLEQYF. DNA for the CDR3: TGCGCCAGCAGCCTGGACAGGGGGCGGTTAGAGCAGTACTTC.

The chain is built from TRBV12-5 and TRBJ2-5; TRBD2 is a possible D gene (6 bases). CDR1 is LGHNT, CDR2 FRNRAP, per germline. Trimming pared 1 base from V and 1 base from J, leaving 22 bases between. The CDR3 has 19 amino acids. The CDR3 coding sequence is TGTGCTAGTGGTTTGGACCCCCGGACACCCAGCGGGTTCCAAGAGACCCAGTACTTC. It encodes CASGLDPRTPSGFQETQYF.

The chain uses TRBV19 and TRBJ1-5; 7 nucleotides line up with TRBD1. The V segment lost 1 base and the J segment 4 bases; nucleotides outside the gene matches: 4. The CDR3 is 15 amino acids. The germline V gene has CDR1 LNHDA and CDR2 SQIVND (reference sequence). The CDR3 here is CASSIGRQGNQPQHF. The DNA of the CDR3 is TGTGCCAGTAGTATAGGGCGACAGGGAAATCAGCCCCAGCATTTT.

Only one count was recorded for this clone. V is TRBV5-1 and J is TRBJ2-3; D remains unclear. CDR1 and CDR2 (germline): SGHRS, YFSETQ. This CDR3 has 15 amino acids. The V and J ends lost 2 bases and 1 base respectively, with 11 bases between them. The CDR3 region has the DNA TGCGCCAGCAGCTTCGGTACGATCGGCACAGATACGCAGTATTTT. Protein sequence: CASSFGTIGTDTQYF.

In its sample, this clone was seen once. The rearrangement joins TRBV10-3 to TRBJ1-1; possibly TRBD1 for D (5 bases). V lost 6 bases and J lost 1, with 12 bases in between. CDR3 size: 14 residues. CDR1 and CDR2 (germline): ENHRY, SYGVKD. Written as DNA, the CDR3 is TGTGCCATCAGGGGGGAGTCGGGGAACACTGAAGCTTTCTTT. Its protein is CAIRGESGNTEAFF.

The chain links TRBV19 to TRBJ2-1; 7 nucleotides line up with TRBD2. The CDR3 covers 14 residues. CDR1 and CDR2 from the germline V gene are LNHDA and SQIVND (reference sequence). V shed 8 bases and J 0 bases; nucleotides not matched to a gene: 4. The DNA for the CDR3 is TGTGCCAGTGGGCGGGGGAGCTCCTACAATGAGCAGTTCTTC. Translating it yields CASGRGSSYNEQFF.

This chain links TRBV11-2 with TRBJ1-3; no reliable D call. Germline loops: CDR1 SGHAT, CDR2 FQNNGV. Trimming removed 2 bases at V and 5 bases at J, with 4 bases between. This CDR3 spans 12 amino acids. CDR3 DNA: TGTGCCAGCAGCTTATCCCGAAACACCATATATTTT. Translation gives CASSLSRNTIYF.

The chain uses TRBV18 and TRBJ1-4; D uncertain. Trimming removed 3 bases from V and 3 bases from J, with 14 bases in between. The length of the CDR3 is 16 residues. Germline V lookup: CDR1 KGHSH, CDR2 LQKENI. CDR3 DNA sequence: TGTGCCAGCTCACCTTGGTCGCAGGATCCTAATGAAAAACTGTTTTTT. Translated, it gives CASSPWSQDPNEKLFF.

This chain uses TRBV10-2 with TRBJ2-3, with a possible D match to TRBD1 (6 bases). The V gene lost 5 bases and the J gene lost 0 bases, with 9 bases spanning the gap. The germline V gene has CDR1 WSHSY and CDR2 SAAADI. CDR3 length: 14 amino acids. CDR3 residues: CASSRTASTDTQYF. Written as DNA, the CDR3 is TGCGCCAGCAGTAGGACAGCTAGCACAGATACGCAGTATTTT.

This clone showed up just once. The chain is built from TRBV7-9 and TRBJ2-1, with TRBD2 matching over 9 bases. This CDR3 has 15 residues. Looked up from germline, CDR1 is SEHNR and CDR2 is FQNEAQ (reference sequence). After removal of 5 bases from V and 6 bases from J, the junction contained 8 bases not matched to a gene. Here the CDR3 reads CASSLGGGGLNEQFF. The CDR3 DNA reads as TGTGCCAGCAGCCTGGGCGGGGGGGGCCTCAATGAGCAGTTCTTC.

The rearrangement joins TRBV7-6 to TRBJ2-1, with TRBD2 matching over 9 bases. CDR3 length equals 16 residues. V gave up 5 bases and J gave up 9 bases; unmatched junction bases: 14. Germline V gives CDR1 SGHVS, CDR2 FNYEAQ. CDR3 nucleotides: TGTGCCAGCAGCGATAAAGCGGGGGGCCTAGCTGGTGAGCAGTTCTTC. Translation gives CASSDKAGGLAGEQFF.

The V gene is TRBV19, the J gene TRBJ2-2; D is undetermined. V was cut by 7 bases and J by 0 bases, with 9 bases left in between. This CDR3 comprises 14 residues. The germline V gene encodes CDR1 LNHDA and CDR2 SQIVND (reference sequence). CDR3 coding DNA: TGTGCCAGTATTCCAAACACGAACACCGGGGAGCTGTTTTTT. Residues: CASIPNTNTGELFF.

CDR3 residues: CASRPGGNINQPQHF. CDR3 DNA sequence: TGTGCCAGCAGACCAGGCGGGAATATAAATCAGCCCCAGCATTTT. The gene calls are TRBV27 and TRBJ1-5, with D uncertain. Germline V CDR1 and CDR2: MNHEY, SMNVEV (reference sequence). Trimming cost V 6 bases and J 4 bases, with 16 bases left between them. The CDR3 length is 15 residues.

Only a few counts were recorded for this clone. Here the CDR3 reads CASSLRQGAGETQYF. In nucleotides, the CDR3 is TGCGCCAGCAGCCTCCGACAGGGGGCTGGGGAGACCCAGTACTTC. The chain is built from TRBV5-1 and TRBJ2-5; 10 bases are a match to TRBD1. CDR3 length: 15 residues. Germline loops: CDR1 SGHRS, CDR2 YFSETQ. The J segment lost 5 bases and the V segment lost 4 bases, leaving 8 bases of the junction unmatched.

The chain is built from TRBV6-5 and TRBJ1-2; no definite D call. Between the trimmed V and J ends, which lost 3 bases and 4 bases, there was a span of 12 bases. The germline V gene has CDR1 MNHEY and CDR2 SVGAGI. This CDR3 region has 14 residues. CDR3 bases: TGTGCCAGCAGTTATAGGCGTGGAGTCTATGGCTACACCTTC. It codes for CASSYRRGVYGYTF.

This chain links TRBV11-2 with TRBJ2-1; 8 bases align to TRBD2. CDR3 length equals 16 residues. Germline V lookup: CDR1 SGHAT, CDR2 FQNNGV. The junction had 4 bases not matched to a gene; V was cut back by 0 bases and J by 3 bases. The CDR3 loop reads CASSLERGAFYNEQFF. DNA of the CDR3: TGTGCCAGCAGCTTAGAGCGGGGGGCCTTCTACAATGAGCAGTTCTTC.

The V call is TRBV6-6, the J call TRBJ2-7; D possibly matches TRBD1 or TRBD2 (5 bases each). The germline V gene has CDR1 MNHNY and CDR2 SVGAGI (reference sequence). Trimming cost V 5 bases and J 3 bases, with 11 bases left between them. CDR3 length: 13 amino acids. The CDR3 bases are TGTGCCAGCAGTCTCCGGGACGGCTACGAGCAGTACTTC. It yields the protein CASSLRDGYEQYF.

The chain has TRBV7-9 and TRBJ1-2; D is uncertain. Trimming removed 2 bases at V and 4 bases at J, with 11 bases between. Germline V lookup: CDR1 SEHNR, CDR2 FQNEAQ (reference sequence). This CDR3 region has 14 residues. The CDR3 region has the DNA TGTGCCAGCAGCTTAACCCGGGAGAGCTATGGCTACACCTTC. Translated: CASSLTRESYGYTF.

This clone was recorded only once. Germline is not matched at one junction end, which may reflect a read error. The chain couples TRBV7-7 to TRBJ1-5; a weak D match, TRBD1 (5 bases). There are 13 residues in the CDR3. Germline V gene sequence: CDR1 SSHAT, CDR2 FNYEAQ (reference sequence). The CDR3 nucleotides are TGTGCTAGCAGCCTCGACAGAGATCAGCCCCAGCATTTT. Protein product: CASSLDRDQPQHF. The complete variable domain, with remaining parts taken from reference TRBV7-7 and TRBJ1-5, reads GAGVSQSPRYKVTKRGQDVTLRCDPISSHATLYWYQQALGQGPEFLTYFNYEAQPDKSGLPSDRFSAERPEGSISTLTIQRTEQRDSAMYRCASSLDRDQPQHFGDGTRLSIL.